Detailed here is one T cell receptor beta chain. The CDR3 covers 21 residues. CDR1 PRHDT and CDR2 FYEKMQ come from the germline V gene (reference sequence). The V segment lost 4 bases and the J segment 0 bases; nucleotides outside the gene matches: 17. Using immunoSEQ multiplex PCR, the repertoire was profiled, and TCRdb retains in-frame clones only, with some absent. The sample lists approximately 77,000 clones; approximately 80% were seen once. This sample was included in a study of OX40 agonist ivuxolimab in advanced cancers. Study summary: The mean age was about 57 years, ranging from about 20 to 79, with 65% to 90% of participants male.

This material consisted of CD4+ or CD8+ T cells sorted from blood, taken in a trial of the OX40 agonist ivuxolimab. The receptor's source is an adult with an advanced solid tumor such as melanoma, head and neck, liver or kidney cancer. This sequence joins TRBV13 and TRBJ2-1, with 11 bases that match TRBD2. CDR3 DNA sequence: TGTGCCAGCAGCTCCCCTTCGGGTAGCGGGGGGGCAGGGGGCTCCTACAATGAGCAGTTCTTC. As protein: CASSSPSGSGGAGGSYNEQFF.